Detailed here is one T cell receptor beta chain. Its cognate antigen has yet to be identified. Per-base quality was not reported, and no clone a single base away is much larger than it. CDR1 MNHEY and CDR2 SVGAGI are derived from the germline V gene. Trimming removed 0 bases from V and 0 bases from J; the gene matches leave 3 bases unexplained. From cysteine to phenylalanine, the CDR3 is 16 amino acids long. The retained sequence is limited to the CDR3, 48 bases, with the frame set at the first base. This sample is drawn from a study of shared clonotypes between healthy human individuals (TCRdb year 2020). About the full investigation: The cohort comprised two women and a few men aged 18 to 49 years. Per donor, three plates each were used for CD4 naive and CD4 memory, two for CD8 naive, and one for CD8 memory. To estimate repertoire size and how much clonotypes are shared between individuals, the study performed deep sequencing of blood TCR repertoires from a few healthy adults. Libraries were prepared and TCR repertoires were sequenced by different laboratories using diverse techniques, in order to increase sequencing depth and limit assay-specific biases. Each donor's leukapheresis produced roughly between roughly 0.9 and 8.9 billion PBMCs. What the study reported, not specific to this receptor: Even with the large sequencing depth, rarefaction of the sorted-subset datasets indicated that sequencing was incomplete. Because the study included only a small number of donors, the genetic and exposure-history diversity represented was limited. Higher generation probabilities were observed for clonotypes shared by all four sorted-subset donors than for non-shared clonotypes. Only blood was sampled, and tissue TCR repertoires likely differ from those in blood. Naive subsets generally had larger estimated clonotype richness than memory subsets did. Pairwise subsampling indicated that sequencing depth was expected to affect the degree of clonotype sharing among donors. When a handful of donors were compared, the shared fraction of clonotypes was about 5.2% for naive CD4, approximately 3.5% for naive CD8, roughly 2.3% for memory CD4, and roughly 0.43% for memory CD8.

CD8 naive samples were CD45RO-negative cells positively selected for CCR7, giving a CD45RA+CCR7+ population that excluded TemRA cells. Donors were healthy HIV-negative adults with no recently reported acute infections or vaccinations. Every donor was a Caucasian adult residing in Nashville, Tennessee, USA. After blood collection by leukapheresis, PBMCs were isolated using Ficoll-Histopaque density gradient centrifugation and then cryopreserved in the vapor phase of liquid nitrogen. Analytical flow cytometry was used to check the purity and quantity of each magnetically sorted T cell population. Genomic DNA was isolated from every sorted fraction and measured by UV absorbance on a Nanodrop 2000c. Using the deep immunoSEQ assay, multiplex PCR amplified TCR CDR3 regions from genomic DNA. Genomic DNA extracted from each cell subset was distributed evenly over all wells of several immunoSEQ 96-well plates, and each plate served as one replicate. For sorted subsets, each replicate PCR was loaded with about 0.2 ug genomic DNA, equivalent to some 31,000 T cell genomes. Purified libraries were quantified with a Qubit 3.0 fluorometer, sized on a Bioanalyzer 2100, and re-quantified with the KAPA Library Quantification kit. A separate single-read 150-cycle Illumina NextSeq 550 flow cell was used to sequence each immunoSEQ 96-well plate. The study's own analysis went as follows. The immunoSEQ output contained only junctional sequences without quality scores, so filtering could not match that applied to full-length reads. To assign V/J genes and CDR3, sequences were annotated using PyIR, a Python wrapper for IgBLAST v1.9, with IMGT germline references. Reads were removed for weak V/J assignments (E-value above 1e-6), missing CDR3, stop codons, out-of-frame junctions, or ambiguous translated residues. V3J clonotypes were defined as sequences sharing an identical inferred V gene, J gene, and CDR3 amino acid sequence. Percentage overlap between repertoires was computed as shared unique clonotypes divided by the size of the smaller repertoire. RTK rarefaction, the Chao1 estimator, and Recon v2.1 estimates of unobserved clonotypes were used to assess repertoire richness. OLGA was used to compute generation probabilities for all TCRbeta clonotypes that the gDNA method yielded from several donors. What TCRdb holds here is the immuneACCESS table cut down to in-frame rearrangements. Part of the clones is not present; checked against another copy, under half of the missing clones reflect an unresolved V gene, and the others are unexplained. For V, J and clone size, that table is used; D and trimming come from the DNA. The sample records 2 million or so clones, approximately 95% of which are singletons. The ten largest clones add up to 0.9% to 1.3% of the sample.

Sample: naive CD8+ T cells sorted from blood. Taken with the paper, the label for cell subset or site translates to: CD45RA+CCR7+. The receptor was derived from a man between 18 and 29 years old in good health. This chain is built from TRBV6-5 and TRBJ2-3, with TRBD2 matching 7 junction bases. The CDR3 has the sequence CASSYSWGLSTDTQYF. The sequence in DNA is TGTGCCAGCAGTTACTCGTGGGGACTAAGCACAGATACGCAGTATTTT.